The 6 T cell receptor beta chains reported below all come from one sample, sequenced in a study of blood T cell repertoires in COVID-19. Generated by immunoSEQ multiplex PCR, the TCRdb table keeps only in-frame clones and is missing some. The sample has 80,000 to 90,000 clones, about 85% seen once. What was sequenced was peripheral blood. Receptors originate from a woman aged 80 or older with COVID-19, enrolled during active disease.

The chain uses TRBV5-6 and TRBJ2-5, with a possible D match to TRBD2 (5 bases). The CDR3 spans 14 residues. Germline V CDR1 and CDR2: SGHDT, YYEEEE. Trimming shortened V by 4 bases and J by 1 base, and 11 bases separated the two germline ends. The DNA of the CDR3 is TGTGCCAGCAGCCGCGGGTGGGGCCAAGAGACCCAGTACTTC. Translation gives CASSRGWGQETQYF.

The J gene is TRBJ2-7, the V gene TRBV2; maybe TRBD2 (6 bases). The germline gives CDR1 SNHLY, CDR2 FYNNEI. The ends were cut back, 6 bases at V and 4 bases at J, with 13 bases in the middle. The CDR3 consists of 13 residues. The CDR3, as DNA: TGTGCCAGCAGGGCAACTAGCTTTTACGAGCAGTACTTC. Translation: CASRATSFYEQYF.

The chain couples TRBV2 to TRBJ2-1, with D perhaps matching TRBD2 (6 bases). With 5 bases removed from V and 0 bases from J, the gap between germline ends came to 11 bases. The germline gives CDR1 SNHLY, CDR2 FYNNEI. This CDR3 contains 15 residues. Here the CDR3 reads CASSRLANSYNEQFF. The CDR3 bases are TGTGCCAGCAGTCGTCTAGCGAACTCCTACAATGAGCAGTTCTTC.

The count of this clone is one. The DNA of the CDR3 is TGTGCCACCCAGGGGGGCAATGAGCAGTTCTTC. Protein product: CATQGGNEQFF. The V call is TRBV24-1, the J call TRBJ2-1; the D gene is possibly TRBD1 (7 bases). CDR1 and CDR2 (germline): KGHDR, SFDVKD. Trimming left V 9 bases short and J 6 bases short, with 8 bases between. The CDR3 consists of 11 residues.

The CDR3 protein is CASSPPETGGYEQYF. The CDR3 DNA is TGTGCCAGCTCACCACCGGAGACAGGGGGCTACGAGCAGTACTTC. This chain joins TRBV18 and TRBJ2-7, with 9 bases matching TRBD1. The length of the CDR3 is 15 residues. Germline CDR1 KGHSH, CDR2 LQKENI. The junction had 3 bases not matched to a gene; V was cut back by 0 bases and J by 3 bases.

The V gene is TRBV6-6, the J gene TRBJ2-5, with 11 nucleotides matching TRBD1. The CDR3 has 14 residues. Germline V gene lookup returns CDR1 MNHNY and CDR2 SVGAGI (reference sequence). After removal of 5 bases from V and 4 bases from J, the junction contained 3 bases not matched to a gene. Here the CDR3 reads CASSGQGAGETQYF. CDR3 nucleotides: TGTGCCAGCAGTGGACAGGGGGCGGGAGAGACCCAGTACTTC.